The 15 T cell receptor beta chains presented below share a single source sample, sequenced in a study of CD8 T cells in Susac syndrome. Random hexamers were used to reverse transcribe an amount of about 0.45 to 1 ug RNA. MiXCR was run by TCRdb on the immunoSEQ multiplex PCR reads, yielding one entry per CDR3 protein. The sample consists of some 170,000 distinct CDR3 sequences, about 94% of them appearing once. The specimen was CD4+ T cells from PBMCs. The receptor source for this set is a human donor in good health.

This rearrangement joins TRBV3-1 to TRBJ2-7; 8 nucleotides align to TRBD1. V lost 3 bases and J lost 4; bases outside the gene matches: 11. CDR3 size: 16 residues. Germline V gene lookup returns CDR1 LGHDT and CDR2 YNNKEL (reference sequence). Here the CDR3 DNA reads TGTGCCAGCAGCCAGATAGGGCGGGACAGGTCTTACGAGCAGTACTTC. Its protein is CASSQIGRDRSYEQYF.

This CDR3 is CASSPALGNTIYF. CDR3 nucleotide sequence: TGTGCCAGCAGCCCCGCCTTGGGAAACACCATATATTTT. This chain links TRBV27 with TRBJ1-3; D gene uncertain. The CDR3 loop spans 13 amino acids. The V gene's germline CDR1 is MNHEY and CDR2 SMNVEV (reference sequence). Trimming shortened V by 6 bases and J by 4 bases, and 10 bases separated the two germline ends.

The chain is built from TRBV29-1 and TRBJ2-5, with D possibly matching TRBD2 (6 bases). With 4 bases removed from V and 5 bases from J, the gap between germline ends came to 17 bases. The germline CDR1 and CDR2 sequences are SQVTM and ANQGSEA. This CDR3 has 14 amino acids. The CDR3 DNA is TGCAGCGTTGGAGTACTTGTGGCGGGGGAGACCCAGTACTTC. This codes for CSVGVLVAGETQYF.

The chain links TRBV5-1 to TRBJ2-1, with D tentatively TRBD1 or TRBD2 (5 bases each). Germline values: CDR1 SGHRS, CDR2 YFSETQ. Trimming shortened V by 3 bases and J by 8 bases, and 15 bases separated the two germline ends. CDR3 length: 14 residues. CDR3 coding DNA: TGCGCCAGCAGCTCCGGCAGGGCCGGGGATGAGCAGTTCTTC. This sequence encodes CASSSGRAGDEQFF.

V usage is TRBV3-1 and J usage is TRBJ1-2; 11 nucleotides line up with TRBD1. J was trimmed by 4 bases and V by 4 bases; bases with no gene match: 11. Germline CDR1 reads LGHDT; CDR2 reads YNNKEL (reference sequence). CDR3 length: 17 amino acids. This chain's CDR3 is CASSPGTGGAFVYGYTF. CDR3 in DNA: TGTGCCAGCAGCCCAGGGACAGGGGGGGCTTTCGTCTATGGCTACACCTTC.

The chain combines TRBV30 with TRBJ2-5, with TRBD2 matching 9 bases. The CDR3 sequence is 14 residues long. Germline assignment: CDR1 GTSNPN and CDR2 SVGIG (reference sequence). Unmatched junction bases numbered 11, after V lost 8 bases and J lost 4 bases. The CDR3 DNA sequence: TGTGCCCGCCGTAGCGGGAGAGGCCGAGAGACCCAGTACTTC. The encoded protein is CARRSGRGRETQYF.

The chain recombines TRBV7-2 with TRBJ2-7; TRBD2 agrees at 9 bases. The CDR3 is 15 residues long. J was trimmed by 4 bases and V by 4 bases; bases with no gene match: 8. Germline V gene sequence: CDR1 SGHTA, CDR2 FQGNSA. The CDR3 DNA is TGTGCCAGCAGCTACCCGGGACTAGCTAGGTACGAGCAGTACTTC. Translating it yields CASSYPGLARYEQYF.

The V gene is TRBV7-2, the J gene TRBJ2-7; perhaps TRBD1 as D (5 bases). This CDR3 has 14 residues. V lost 4 bases and J lost 6, with 16 bases in between. Per germline, CDR1 SGHTA and CDR2 FQGNSA. The CDR3 loop is CASSSSAQGREQYF. For the CDR3, the DNA is TGTGCCAGCAGCTCGTCAGCCCAGGGCCGCGAGCAGTACTTC.

This chain joins TRBV20-1 and TRBJ1-2, with TRBD1 as a possible D gene (5 bases). V lost 6 bases, J lost 1 base, and 9 bases lay in between. From germline, CDR1 is DFQATT and CDR2 SNEGSKA (reference sequence). The CDR3 totals 12 residues. The CDR3 region is CSAARGNYGYTF. CDR3 DNA sequence: TGCAGTGCCGCAAGGGGTAACTATGGCTACACCTTC.

The J gene is TRBJ2-7, the V gene TRBV7-9; maybe TRBD1 (5 bases). Looked up from germline, CDR1 is SEHNR and CDR2 is FQNEAQ (reference sequence). V was clipped by 4 bases and J by 6 bases, with 13 bases between them. This CDR3 is built from 13 residues. Here the CDR3 DNA reads TGTGCCAGCAGCTCAGATACAGGAGCCGAGCAGTACTTC. It translates to CASSSDTGAEQYF.

The chain employs TRBV7-2 and TRBJ2-3, with 8 bases aligning to TRBD2. The CDR3 is 15 residues long. The V and J ends lost 5 bases and 8 bases, in that order; junction bases with no gene match: 12. CDR1 and CDR2 from the germline V gene are SGHTA and FQGNSA. The CDR3 DNA follows: TGTGCCAGCAGCGGCAGCGGGAGTCCCTCTAGTACGCAGTATTTT. Translated: CASSGSGSPSSTQYF. Using reference TRBV7-2 and TRBJ2-3 for the parts outside the CDR3, the full variable domain is GAGVSQSPSNKVTEKGKDVELRCDPISGHTALYWYRQSLGQGLEFLIYFQGNSAPDKSGLPSDRFSAERTGGSVSTLTIQRTQQEDSAVYLCASSGSGSPSSTQYFGPGTRLTVL.

The chain links TRBV20-1 to TRBJ1-5; possibly TRBD1 for D (5 bases). V shed 0 bases and J shed 6 bases, with 12 bases lying between them. Germline assignment: CDR1 DFQATT and CDR2 SNEGSKA (reference sequence). The CDR3 contains 14 residues. The CDR3, as DNA: TGCAGTGCTAGAGAAAGTCCAGGGAGTCAGCCCCAGCATTTT. This sequence encodes CSARESPGSQPQHF.

This chain connects TRBV5-1 to TRBJ2-3, with TRBD2 identical over 14 bases. Germline V lookup: CDR1 SGHRS, CDR2 YFSETQ. This CDR3 region has 17 residues. J gave up 1 base and V 7 bases, and 8 bases lay outside the gene matches. Here the CDR3 DNA reads TGCGCCAGCTTTACCGGGACTAGCGGGGGTCGCACAGATACGCAGTATTTT. The encoded protein is CASFTGTSGGRTDTQYF.

The chain has TRBV20-1 and TRBJ1-1; D not resolved. With 3 bases removed from V and 7 bases from J, the gap between germline ends came to 9 bases. The CDR3 consists of 11 residues. CDR1 and CDR2 (germline): DFQATT, SNEGSKA (reference sequence). CDR3 nucleotides: TGCAGTGCTAGTACAGCAGTTGAAGCTTTCTTT. Its protein product is CSASTAVEAFF.

V and J are TRBV15 and TRBJ2-1; D is unclear. Trimming left V 1 base short and J 4 bases short, with 8 bases between. The CDR3 spans 14 residues. Per germline, CDR1 LNHNV and CDR2 YYDKDF (reference sequence). The DNA for the CDR3 is TGTGCCACCAGCAGAGGCTTAGCTTACAATGAGCAGTTCTTC. Translated: CATSRGLAYNEQFF.